The subject of this entry is one T cell receptor (beta chain). The antigen is unknown. The data stem from a study of a mutant IDH1 vaccine in newly diagnosed glioma. The overall study: Patients had received radiotherapy, temozolomide, or both previously, most receiving both.

Points from the study as a whole: Pseudoprogression apparently tracked independently of changes in top peripheral T cell clonotypes. Altogether, 93.3% of patients exhibited vaccine-induced immune responses.

Data came from immunoSEQ multiplex PCR; TCRdb stores just in-frame clones and leaves some out. The sample has about 24,000 clones, approximately 93% seen once; the top ten hold 9.2%. Described time point: baseline, week 1 (first vaccination visit). Treatment given: pre-vaccination baseline after standard-of-care therapy. The V gene end was trimmed by 6 bases and the J gene end by 6 bases; junction bases not matched to a gene: 2. The CDR3 has 14 amino acids. Sequenced here: PBMCs, sampled from a glioma patient treated with radiotherapy, temozolomide or both. The TCR originated in a young man with glioma. The chain carries TRBV23-1 and TRBJ2-3; 14 bases match TRBD2. TRBV23-1 is an open reading frame whose function is uncertain. This CDR3 reads CASRTSGRADTQYF. The DNA for the CDR3 is TGCGCCAGCAGGACTAGCGGGAGGGCTGATACGCAGTATTTT.